This TCR beta chain is from a study of blood T cell repertoires in COVID-19. Study information: The United States, Italy and Spain supplied acute and convalescent COVID-19 samples. From T cells, B-cell-depleted T cells, or PBMCs came the material, which was cDNA or gDNA.

From germline, CDR1 is SGHNT and CDR2 YENEEA. Trimming at V came to 8 bases and at J to 9 bases, leaving 9 bases not matched to a gene. The CDR3 is made up of 14 amino acids. Per the authors' pipeline: Quantification of nucleated cells was approximated via reference gene primer amplification. Profiling relied on immunoSEQ multiplex PCR, and the TCRdb table lists in-frame clones only, not all of them. That table furnishes V, J and clone size, whereas the DNA furnished D and trimming. The repertoire holds around 150,000 clones, 85% to 95% seen once, with roughly 5% in the top ten. This sequence was found in a woman in her forties or fifties with acute or convalescent COVID-19. The rearrangement uses TRBV11-3 and TRBJ2-1, with TRBD2 matching 11 bases. What was sequenced was peripheral blood. For the CDR3, the DNA is TGTGCCAGCCGACTTAGCGGGGGGGCGGGTGAGCAGTTCTTC. This translates into CASRLSGGAGEQFF.